This T cell receptor (beta chain) was captured by sequencing in a study of blood T cell repertoires in COVID-19. About the research overall: Italy, Spain and the United States were the sources of the convalescent and acute COVID-19 samples.

Profiled with immunoSEQ multiplex PCR; TCRdb holds only in-frame clones, not every one. The sample lists roughly 250,000 clones, 80% to 90% seen once, with around 1.8% in the top ten. Deletions cut 5 bases from V and 10 bases from J, with 9 bases between. This CDR3 spans 11 amino acids. Cohort 3 recovery required two negative PCRs, clearance, or symptom resolution. This clone was counted many times. J is TRBJ2-1 and V is TRBV12-3 or TRBV12-4; possible D gene TRBD2, 5 bases. This TCR came from a woman aged 45-59 years who had recovered from COVID-19. The sample was PBMCs or T cells enriched from blood (not recorded which). The CDR3 sequence: CASSTRVEQFF. The CDR3 nucleotides read TGTGCCAGCAGTACTAGGGTAGAGCAGTTCTTC.